This is a list of T cell receptor beta chains from one sample in a study of cytomegalovirus exposure and HLA in healthy donors. The table came from immunoSEQ multiplex PCR; TCRdb's copy has only in-frame clones and leaves some out. The sample has 100,000 to 120,000 clones, 70% to 75% seen once. Sequencing was performed on PBMCs. The receptors here all came from a man aged 35 to 55 in good health and CMV-seronegative. CDR3s include the opening cysteine and the closing phenylalanine or tryptophan. The D gene is left open where the match is weak. Clone sizes are given selectively: once, few, many, or a class where the clone is expanded.

j_gene,abundance,v_gene,d_gene,CDR3aa,CDR3nt
TRBJ1-1,-,TRBV11-2,-,CASRPTGFTEAFF,TGTGCCAGCAGGCCCACAGGGTTCACTGAAGCTTTCTTT
TRBJ2-7,-,TRBV4-3,-,CASSQSPGTGGYEQYF,TGCGCCAGCAGCCAAAGCCCGGGGACCGGGGGCTACGAGCAGTACTTC
TRBJ1-5,-,TRBV7-9,TRBD1,CASSHGTGGRNQPQHF,TGTGCCAGCAGCCACGGGACAGGGGGTCGCAATCAGCCCCAGCATTTT
TRBJ1-2,-,TRBV30,-,CAWSVGGGYTF,TGTGCCTGGAGTGTAGGGGGTGGCTACACCTTC
TRBJ2-1,-,TRBV6-6,TRBD1,CASSLLTGDYNEQFF,TGTGCCAGCAGTTTATTGACAGGGGACTACAATGAGCAGTTCTTC
TRBJ1-5,-,TRBV4-1,TRBD1,CASSQGTGDNQPQHF,TGCGCCAGCAGCCAGGGGACAGGGGACAATCAGCCCCAGCATTTT
TRBJ1-1,-,TRBV25-1,-,CASSDPGYTEAFF,TGTGCCAGCAGTGATCCAGGATACACTGAAGCTTTCTTT
TRBJ2-1,-,TRBV7-8,TRBD2,CASSSLAGGPEQFF,TGTGCCAGCAGCTCTTTGGCGGGAGGGCCTGAGCAGTTCTTC
TRBJ1-3,-,TRBV4-3,TRBD1,CASSQDQGVSGNTIYF,TGCGCCAGCAGCCAAGACCAGGGGGTATCTGGAAACACCATATATTTT
TRBJ2-6,few,TRBV7-9,-,CASSPGQPLSGANVLTF,TGTGCCAGCAGCCCAGGACAGCCTCTCTCTGGGGCCAACGTCCTGACTTTC
TRBJ1-5,-,TRBV30,-,CAWSEQGVSNQPQHF,TGTGCCTGGAGCGAACAGGGAGTTAGCAATCAGCCCCAGCATTTT
TRBJ1-1,-,TRBV5-6,-,CASSLRYYLGSNLEAFF,TGTGCCAGCAGCTTGAGATACTATTTAGGGAGTAACCTTGAAGCTTTCTTT
TRBJ2-5,many,TRBV5-6,-,CASSLEGAWQETQYF,TGTGCCAGCAGCTTGGAGGGAGCATGGCAAGAGACCCAGTACTTC
TRBJ2-1,-,TRBV28,-,CASSNRRLGRGGRNNEQFF,TGTGCCAGCAGCAATAGACGCCTAGGTCGGGGAGGTCGGAACAATGAGCAGTTCTTC
TRBJ1-6,-,TRBV5-4,TRBD1,CASSLAGTGASPLHF,TGTGCCAGCAGCTTGGCCGGGACAGGGGCCTCACCCCTCCACTTT
TRBJ1-1,-,TRBV9,-,CASSVQDSTEAFF,TGTGCCAGCAGCGTACAGGACAGCACTGAAGCTTTCTTT
TRBJ1-1,-,TRBV28,TRBD1,CASSLTTGLGTEAFF,TGTGCCAGCAGTCTCACGACAGGGCTCGGCACTGAAGCTTTCTTT
TRBJ2-1,-,TRBV5-1,TRBD1,CASSSGTGGNEQFF,TGCGCCAGCAGCTCCGGGACAGGGGGCAATGAGCAGTTCTTC
TRBJ2-7,-,TRBV5-5,-,CASSPLLSSYEQYF,TGTGCCAGCAGCCCCCTTTTGAGCTCCTACGAGCAGTACTTC
TRBJ1-3,-,TRBV5-4,TRBD1,CASSLGTAFSGNTIYF,TGTGCCAGCAGCCTAGGGACAGCGTTTTCTGGAAACACCATATATTTT
TRBJ1-1,-,TRBV30,-,CAWSRHMNTEAFF,TGTGCCTGGAGCAGACATATGAACACTGAAGCTTTCTTT
TRBJ2-7,-,TRBV7-9,-,CASSLGRASEDF,TGTGCCAGCAGCTTAGGGCGGGCGAGCGAGGACTTC
TRBJ2-7,-,TRBV11-2,-,CASSATGFYEQYF,TGTGCCAGCAGCGCAACAGGGTTCTACGAGCAGTACTTC
TRBJ2-7,-,TRBV5-1,-,CASSLGGISYEQYF,TGCGCCAGCAGCTTGGGAGGGATCTCCTACGAGCAGTACTTC
TRBJ2-7,-,TRBV15,-,CATSRELNNYEQYF,TGTGCCACCAGCAGAGAACTAAACAACTACGAGCAGTACTTC
TRBJ2-5,-,TRBV9,-,CASSPDRVETQYF,TGTGCCAGCAGCCCAGACCGGGTTGAGACCCAGTACTTC
TRBJ1-2,-,TRBV30,-,CAWSVFPRGYTF,TGTGCCTGGAGTGTATTTCCGCGCGGCTACACCTTC
TRBJ2-2,-,TRBV19,TRBD1,CASSIGRQGAGTGELFF,TGTGCCAGTAGTATTGGGCGACAGGGGGCGGGCACCGGGGAGCTGTTTTTT
TRBJ2-5,-,TRBV5-1,TRBD2,CASSGRLAGGVSQYF,TGCGCCAGCAGCGGGAGACTAGCGGGGGGAGTGTCCCAGTACTTC
TRBJ2-1,-,TRBV7-9,TRBD2,CASRGSGNSYNEQFF,TGTGCCAGCCGTGGTAGCGGGAACTCCTACAATGAGCAGTTCTTC
TRBJ1-2,-,TRBV7-3,TRBD1,CASSRTGGYGYTF,TGTGCCAGCAGCCGGACAGGGGGCTATGGCTACACCTTC
TRBJ1-1,-,TRBV5-1,-,CASSSQQGSGTEAFF,TGCGCCAGCAGCTCCCAGCAGGGTTCGGGCACTGAAGCTTTCTTT
TRBJ1-5,-,TRBV29-1,-,CSVGSGNQPQHF,TGCAGCGTAGGGTCGGGGAATCAGCCCCAGCATTTT
TRBJ1-5,-,TRBV5-1,-,CASAEVSNQPQHF,TGCGCCAGCGCCGAGGTTAGCAATCAGCCCCAGCATTTT
TRBJ2-3,-,TRBV4-1,TRBD2,CASSHTPGLLLDTQYF,TGCGCCAGCAGCCACACCCCGGGACTACTTCTAGATACGCAGTATTTT
TRBJ2-1,-,TRBV6-5,-,CASSSPLRSYNEQFF,TGTGCCAGCAGTTCCCCACTCCGGTCCTACAATGAGCAGTTCTTC
TRBJ1-4,-,TRBV7-6,-,CASSLDPSSGEKLFF,TGTGCCAGCAGCTTAGACCCGTCCTCGGGTGAAAAACTGTTTTTT
TRBJ1-4,-,TRBV7-9,-,CSSRTGENEKLFF,TGTTCCAGCAGAACTGGGGAGAATGAAAAACTGTTTTTT
TRBJ2-7,-,TRBV7-2,-,CASSSLVGEQYF,TGTGCCAGCAGCTCCCTTGTCGGCGAGCAGTACTTC
TRBJ2-7,-,TRBV7-9,-,CAGETGNDEQYF,TGTGCCGGAGAAACAGGGAACGACGAGCAGTACTTC
TRBJ2-4,-,TRBV5-1,TRBD1,CASSVRQGENIQYF,TGCGCCAGCAGTGTTCGACAGGGGGAAAACATTCAGTACTTC
TRBJ2-7,-,TRBV19,-,CASNGGPGEQYF,TGTGCCAGTAATGGAGGGCCAGGCGAGCAGTACTTC
TRBJ1-1,-,TRBV20-1,-,CSASRGTEAFF,TGCAGTGCTAGCCGGGGTACTGAAGCTTTCTTT
TRBJ1-2,-,TRBV29-1,TRBD1,CSVDFGTGNYGYTF,TGCAGCGTTGATTTCGGGACAGGAAACTATGGCTACACCTTC
TRBJ1-5,-,TRBV28,-,CASSSRLNQPQHF,TGTGCCAGCAGTAGCAGGCTCAATCAGCCCCAGCATTTT
TRBJ2-3,-,TRBV7-8,-,CASSLSTDTQYF,TGTGCCAGCAGCCTGAGCACAGATACGCAGTATTTT
TRBJ2-1,-,TRBV19,TRBD2,CASLGGDFFNEQFF,TGTGCCAGCCTGGGGGGGGACTTTTTCAATGAGCAGTTCTTC
TRBJ2-7,-,TRBV7-2,TRBD2,CASSRTSGSYRDYEQYF,TGTGCCAGCAGTCGGACTAGCGGGTCCTACAGGGACTACGAGCAGTACTTC
TRBJ2-5,-,TRBV29-1,-,CSASRTEGETQYF,TGCAGCGCCAGCCGGACAGAGGGAGAGACCCAGTACTTC
TRBJ1-3,-,TRBV18,-,CAGHNPDSASGNTIYF,TGTGCCGGACATAACCCGGACAGCGCCTCTGGAAACACCATATATTTT
TRBJ2-2,-,TRBV7-7,-,CASSPSGANTGELFF,TGTGCCAGCAGCCCCTCGGGAGCGAACACCGGGGAGCTGTTTTTT
TRBJ1-6,-,TRBV11-3,-,CASSSSRGHNSPLHF,TGTGCCAGCAGCTCATCAAGGGGCCATAATTCACCCCTCCACTTT
TRBJ2-7,-,TRBV7-9,TRBD2,CASSTTSGRAYEQYF,TGTGCCAGCAGCACTACTAGCGGGAGGGCATACGAGCAGTACTTC
TRBJ2-6,-,TRBV30,-,CAWDNSGANVLTF,TGTGCCTGGGACAACTCTGGGGCCAACGTCCTGACTTTC